These 20 T cell receptor beta chains share one sample of origin, sequenced in a study of monozygotic twins with inflammatory bowel disease. TCRdb re-called the 5' RACE reads and catalogs CDR3 proteins one per entry, DNA excluded. Across 400,000 or so distinct CDR3 sequences, the top ten clones capture 2% to 2.5% of the sample. The sequenced material came from blood. These receptors all come from a human donor with ulcerative colitis or Crohn's disease, or a healthy co-twin of an affected twin (not recorded which).

V is TRBV2 and J is TRBJ2-3; lacking DNA, the TRBD2 call made by TCRdb goes unchecked. CDR3 size: 16 residues. Germline CDR1 reads SNHLY; CDR2 reads FYNNEI. The CDR3 sequence: CASSEWAGGTTDTQYF.

V gene TRBV5-6 combines with J gene TRBJ1-4; TCRdb indicates TRBD1, and absent DNA this call remains unverified. CDR1 and CDR2 (germline): SGHDT, YYEEEE. This CDR3 has 17 residues. CDR3 residues: CASSLYLDTKGNEKLFF.

This chain uses TRBV27 with TRBJ2-1; TCRdb's assignment of TRBD2 cannot be checked, as there is no DNA. The CDR3 consists of 14 residues. Per germline, CDR1 MNHEY and CDR2 SMNVEV (reference sequence). Here the CDR3 reads CASVGTSGNHEQFF.

This chain uses TRBV7-2 with TRBJ2-7. This CDR3 has 12 residues. Germline V gives CDR1 SGHTA, CDR2 FQGNSA. The CDR3 here is CASTQDSYEQYF. Full variable domain (missing parts from reference TRBV7-2 and TRBJ2-7): GAGVSQSPSNKVTEKGKDVELRCDPISGHTALYWYRQSLGQGLEFLIYFQGNSAPDKSGLPSDRFSAERTGGSVSTLTIQRTQQEDSAVYLCASTQDSYEQYFGPGTRLTVT.

The chain combines TRBV5-6 with TRBJ1-5; TCRdb's D gene call, TRBD1, goes unchecked for lack of DNA. The CDR3 consists of 16 residues. Germline V gene lookup returns CDR1 SGHDT and CDR2 YYEEEE. The CDR3: CASSPGTGDSNQPQHF.

The V gene is TRBV11-1, the J gene TRBJ2-3; TCRdb selects TRBD2, and the lack of DNA leaves this call unchecked. Germline V gene sequence: CDR1 SGHAT, CDR2 FQDESV (reference sequence). The CDR3 has 19 amino acids. CDR3 protein: CASSSTQDSSIVSTDTQYF.

The rearrangement joins TRBV24-1 to TRBJ2-3; TCRdb picks TRBD1, but there is no DNA to check that call. The CDR3 spans 14 residues. Germline values: CDR1 KGHDR, CDR2 SFDVKD. The CDR3 reads CATSFNQGTDTQYF.

The chain employs TRBV3-1 and TRBJ1-1; TCRdb gives TRBD1 as the D gene, but with no DNA this cannot be confirmed. The CDR3 consists of 14 residues. In germline, CDR1 is LGHDT, CDR2 YNNKEL (reference sequence). The CDR3 loop reads CASSQAQGNTEAFF.

Here the CDR3 reads CASSQERGTPGGEQFF. The chain joins TRBV4-3 to TRBJ2-1; TCRdb returns TRBD1, unconfirmable since there is no DNA. Germline loops: CDR1 LGHNA, CDR2 YSLEER. The CDR3 is 16 residues long.

The CDR3 sequence is CASSFRWGGSTDTQYF. This rearrangement joins TRBV7-2 to TRBJ2-3; TCRdb selects TRBD1, and the lack of DNA leaves this call unchecked. From germline, CDR1 is SGHTA and CDR2 FQGNSA. CDR3 size: 16 residues.

CDR3 amino acids: CASRQVSNNSPLHF. The chain combines TRBV3-1 with TRBJ1-6. In germline, CDR1 is LGHDT, CDR2 YNNKEL (reference sequence). The CDR3 contains 14 residues.

V gene TRBV9 combines with J gene TRBJ2-2. This CDR3 region has 15 residues. Germline V gene sequence: CDR1 SGDLS, CDR2 YYNGEE. CDR3 sequence reads: CASSEDRINTGELFF.

This chain uses TRBV27 with TRBJ1-4; TCRdb picks TRBD1, but there is no DNA to check that call. CDR1 and CDR2 from the germline V gene are MNHEY and SMNVEV (reference sequence). This CDR3 has 16 amino acids. The CDR3 sequence is CASSLFGTGSGEKLFF.

The chain joins TRBV11-3 to TRBJ2-3; TCRdb calls TRBD1, which cannot be checked without DNA. Germline lookup yields CDR1 SGHNT and CDR2 YENEEA. The CDR3 has 13 amino acids. This chain's CDR3 is CASSLQGKDTQYF.

The V and J genes are TRBV6-2 or TRBV6-3 and TRBJ2-7; TCRdb returns TRBD2, unconfirmable since there is no DNA. The CDR3 is 14 amino acids. CDR1 and CDR2 (germline): MNHEY, SVGEGT. CDR3 sequence: CASTAMERGYEQYF.

This rearrangement joins TRBV4-3 to TRBJ2-4; the TCRdb D gene call, TRBD1, has no DNA to confirm it. This CDR3 has 15 residues. Germline lookup yields CDR1 LGHNA and CDR2 YSLEER. CDR3 protein: CASSQDVGRKHIQYF.

The J gene is TRBJ2-3, the V gene TRBV2; TCRdb outputs TRBD1, but without DNA this stays unchecked. The CDR3 totals 13 residues. Germline V gene sequence: CDR1 SNHLY, CDR2 FYNNEI. The CDR3 here is CASSLGAVDTQYF.

The chain employs TRBV7-2 and TRBJ2-7; with no DNA, the TCRdb D assignment of TRBD2 cannot be verified. The germline V gene has CDR1 SGHTA and CDR2 FQGNSA. The CDR3 is made up of 14 amino acids. The CDR3 reads CASSSDGDGTEQYF.

This sequence joins TRBV18 and TRBJ1-2. Looked up from germline, CDR1 is KGHSH and CDR2 is LQKENI. This CDR3 comprises 14 residues. CDR3 amino acids: CASSPVRADYGYTF.

The CDR3 reads CASSVAEGSRGDTQYF. The chain has TRBV9 and TRBJ2-3; TCRdb reports TRBD2, a call that lacks DNA to check it against. This CDR3 spans 16 amino acids. CDR1 is SGDLS, CDR2 YYNGEE, per germline.